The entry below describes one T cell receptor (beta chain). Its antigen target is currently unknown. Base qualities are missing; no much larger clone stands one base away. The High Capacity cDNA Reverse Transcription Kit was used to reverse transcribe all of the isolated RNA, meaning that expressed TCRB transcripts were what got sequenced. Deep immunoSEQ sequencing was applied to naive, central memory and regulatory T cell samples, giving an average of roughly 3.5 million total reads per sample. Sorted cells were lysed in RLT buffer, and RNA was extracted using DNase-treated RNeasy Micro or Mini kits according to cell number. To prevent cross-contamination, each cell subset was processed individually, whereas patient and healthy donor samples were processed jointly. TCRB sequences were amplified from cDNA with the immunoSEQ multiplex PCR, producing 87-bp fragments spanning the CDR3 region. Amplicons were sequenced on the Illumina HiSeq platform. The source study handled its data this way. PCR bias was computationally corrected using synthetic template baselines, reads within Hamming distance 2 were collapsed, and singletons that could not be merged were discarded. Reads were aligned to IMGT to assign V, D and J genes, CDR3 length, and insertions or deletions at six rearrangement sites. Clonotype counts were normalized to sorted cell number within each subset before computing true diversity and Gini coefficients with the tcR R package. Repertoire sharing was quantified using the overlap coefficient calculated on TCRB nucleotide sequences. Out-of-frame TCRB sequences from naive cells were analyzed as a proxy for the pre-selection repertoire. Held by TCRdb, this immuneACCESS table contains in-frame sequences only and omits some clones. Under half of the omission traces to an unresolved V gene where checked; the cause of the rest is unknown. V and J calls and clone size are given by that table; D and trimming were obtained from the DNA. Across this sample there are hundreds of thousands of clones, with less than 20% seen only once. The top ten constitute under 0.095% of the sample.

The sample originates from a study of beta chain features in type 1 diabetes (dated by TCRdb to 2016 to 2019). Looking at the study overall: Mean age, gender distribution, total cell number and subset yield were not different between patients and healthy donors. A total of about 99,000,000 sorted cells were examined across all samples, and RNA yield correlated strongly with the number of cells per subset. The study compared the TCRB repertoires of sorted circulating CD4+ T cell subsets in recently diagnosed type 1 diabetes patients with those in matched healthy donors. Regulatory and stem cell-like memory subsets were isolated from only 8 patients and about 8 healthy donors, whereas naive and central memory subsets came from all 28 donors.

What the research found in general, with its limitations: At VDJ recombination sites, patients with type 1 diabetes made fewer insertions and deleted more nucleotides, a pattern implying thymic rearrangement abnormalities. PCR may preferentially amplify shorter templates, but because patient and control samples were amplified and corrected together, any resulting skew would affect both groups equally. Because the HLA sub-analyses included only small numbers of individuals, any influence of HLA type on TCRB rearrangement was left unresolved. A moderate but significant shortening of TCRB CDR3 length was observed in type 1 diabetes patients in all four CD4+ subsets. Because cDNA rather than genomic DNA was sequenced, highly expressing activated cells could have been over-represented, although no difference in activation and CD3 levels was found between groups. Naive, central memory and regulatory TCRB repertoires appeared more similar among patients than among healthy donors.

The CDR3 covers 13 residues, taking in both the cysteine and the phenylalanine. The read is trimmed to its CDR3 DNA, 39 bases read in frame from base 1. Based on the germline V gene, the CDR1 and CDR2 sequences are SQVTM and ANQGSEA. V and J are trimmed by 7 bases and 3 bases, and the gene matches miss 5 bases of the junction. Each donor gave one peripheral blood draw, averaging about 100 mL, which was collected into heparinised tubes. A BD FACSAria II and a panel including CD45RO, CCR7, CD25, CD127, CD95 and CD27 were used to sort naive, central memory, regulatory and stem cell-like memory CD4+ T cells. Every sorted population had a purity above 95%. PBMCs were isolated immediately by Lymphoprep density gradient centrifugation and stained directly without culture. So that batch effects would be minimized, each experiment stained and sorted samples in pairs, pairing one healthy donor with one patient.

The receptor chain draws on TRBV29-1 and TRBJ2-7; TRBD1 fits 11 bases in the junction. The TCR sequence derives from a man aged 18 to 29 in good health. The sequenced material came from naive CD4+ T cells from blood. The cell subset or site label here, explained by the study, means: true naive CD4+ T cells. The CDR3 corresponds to CSGGQGELYEQYF. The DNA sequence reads TGCAGCGGGGGACAGGGGGAACTCTACGAGCAGTACTTC.